The rows below give T cell receptor beta chains drawn from one sample of a study of T-cell memory formation after mild COVID-19. TCRdb re-called the 5' RACE reads with MiXCR, one entry per CDR3 protein. Of approximately 240,000 distinct CDR3 sequences detected, about 17% appear once; the ten largest clones hold about 4%. The specimen sequenced was PBMCs or a T cell subset sorted from them (not recorded which). These receptors all stem from a man aged 18 to 29 who had mild COVID-19 (a few samples of this study predate the infection). Cell type and time point are not known. Both conserved end residues are part of each CDR3. A D gene is named only where the DNA matches it firmly. Clone sizes are given selectively: once, few, many, or a class where the clone is expanded.

>TRBD1|TRBV24-1|TRBJ2-3|few
TGTGCCACCAGTGACGCCGGGACAGGGTATCCGGGAGATACGCAGTATTTT
CATSDAGTGYPGDTQYF
>-|TRBV7-2|TRBJ2-5|-
TGTGCCAGCAGCCCTAGTACGAAAGAGACCCAGTACTTC
CASSPSTKETQYF
>-|TRBV7-2|TRBJ1-1|-
TGTGCCAGCAGCTCAACACAGGTTAAAGCTTTCTTT
CASSSTQVKAFF
>-|TRBV5-1|TRBJ1-6|many
TGCGCCAGCAGCTGGGCCACCGGGTCCGATAATTCACCCCTCCACTTT
CASSWATGSDNSPLHF
>-|TRBV30|TRBJ2-5|-
TGTGCCTGGAGTGTACTTTCGGCCGAGACCCAGTACTTC
CAWSVLSAETQYF
>TRBD1|TRBV7-2|TRBJ1-2|few
TGTGCCAGCAGCTTTACCAGGGACAGGGGGCGAAACTATGGCTACACCTTC
CASSFTRDRGRNYGYTF
>-|TRBV24-1|TRBJ1-2|once
TGTGCCACCAGTGCCACTTCTAACTATGGCTACACCTTC
CATSATSNYGYTF
>-|TRBV10-1|TRBJ2-4|few
TGCGCCAGCAGTGTCAAAGATCGAGCCAAAAACATTCAGTACTTC
CASSVKDRAKNIQYF
>TRBD1|TRBV20-1|TRBJ1-4|few
TGCAGTGCTTCCCGGACAGGTCCGAATGAAAAACTGTTTTTT
CSASRTGPNEKLFF
>TRBD1|TRBV12-3/TRBV12-4|TRBJ2-5|few
TGTGCCAGCAGTGAACCAACCGCCACAGGGGATGAGACCCAGTACTTC
CASSEPTATGDETQYF
>-|TRBV5-1|TRBJ1-1|many
TGCGCCAGCAGCTCACTTCGGCGAGGCGAAGCTTTCTTT
CASSSLRRGEAFF
>-|TRBV5-1|TRBJ2-7|-
TGCGCCAGCAGCGGAAACAGGGCCCCCTACGAGCAGTACTTC
CASSGNRAPYEQYF
>TRBD2|TRBV24-1|TRBJ2-2|few
TGTGCCACCAGTGACGCTAGCGGGGGGGCGATCGGGGAGCTGTTTTTT
CATSDASGGAIGELFF
>-|TRBV10-3|TRBJ2-1|-
TGTGCCATCCGGGACGGAGATTACAATGAGCAGTTCTTC
CAIRDGDYNEQFF
>TRBD2|TRBV11-3|TRBJ2-1|medium-sized
TGTGCCAGCAGCTTAGGGACTAGCGGGGGGGCCAATGAGCAGTTCTTC
CASSLGTSGGANEQFF
>-|TRBV5-1|TRBJ1-1|many
TGCGCCAGCAGCCCGCTGGGCGTTAACACTGAAGCTTTCTTT
CASSPLGVNTEAFF
>-|TRBV14|TRBJ1-1|once
TGTGCCAGCAGCCTACACTCCCTAGAAGCTTTCTTT
CASSLHSLEAFF
>TRBD1|TRBV28|TRBJ1-4|-
TGTGCCAGCAGCCCCCCACCGGGACAGGCTAATTGGAATGAAAAACTGTTTTTT
CASSPPPGQANWNEKLFF
>-|TRBV5-1|TRBJ1-2|-
TGCGCCAGCAGCCCTCTCGAACAGGGTCTCCGGGGCTACACCTTC
CASSPLEQGLRGYTF
>TRBD2|TRBV20-1|TRBJ2-1|few
TGCAGTGCTAGAGATAGCCCTAGCGGATTCTACAATGAGCAGTTCTTC
CSARDSPSGFYNEQFF
>-|TRBV5-1|TRBJ1-5|few
TGCGCCAGCAGCTTGGACGGAATGGGGGTTCAGCCCCAGCATTTT
CASSLDGMGVQPQHF
>-|TRBV24-1|TRBJ2-3|-
TGTGCCACCAGTGATTCGAGGGGAAGCACAGATACGCAGTATTTT
CATSDSRGSTDTQYF
>TRBD2|TRBV5-1|TRBJ2-1|-
TGCGCCAGCAGGACCGGACTAGCGGGGGGGCTCTACAATGAGCAGTTCTTC
CASRTGLAGGLYNEQFF
>-|TRBV7-2|TRBJ1-1|-
TGTGCCAGCAGCCCACGGGCCCTAACCGGGGGCGGTGAAGCTTTCTTT
CASSPRALTGGGEAFF
>-|TRBV4-3|TRBJ2-5|few
TGCGCCAGCAGTCCGGCGGAGGGGACGGAGACCCAGTACTTC
CASSPAEGTETQYF
>-|TRBV6-2/TRBV6-3|TRBJ1-5|-
TGTGCCAGCAGTTACTCGCCGTTACCTCGGTCCGACAGGATCAATCAGCCCCAGCATTTT
CASSYSPLPRSDRINQPQHF
>TRBD1|TRBV20-1|TRBJ2-3|many
TGCAGTGCCCCGACAGGGGGCACAGATACGCAGTATTTT
CSAPTGGTDTQYF
>-|TRBV7-2|TRBJ2-7|few
TGTGCCAGCAGCGAACAACGGACCTCCTACGAGCAGTACTTC
CASSEQRTSYEQYF
>-|TRBV2|TRBJ2-1|many
TGTGCCAGCAGTGCGGGGGAGCTCTACAATGAGCAGTTCTTC
CASSAGELYNEQFF
>-|TRBV12-3/TRBV12-4|TRBJ2-7|many
TGTGCCAGCAGCCTGGGGGACGGGGACTACGAGCAGTACTTC
CASSLGDGDYEQYF
>TRBD2|TRBV5-1|TRBJ2-5|-
TGCGCCAGCAGCTTTTCCGGGACTAGACAAGAGACCCAGTACTTC
CASSFSGTRQETQYF
>-|TRBV7-7|TRBJ2-4|-
TGTGCCAGCAGCCCCGCTGGCGTAGCCAAAAACATTCAGTACTTC
CASSPAGVAKNIQYF